A single sample gave rise to the 8 T cell receptor beta chains below, sequenced in a study of T-cell memory formation after mild COVID-19. TCRdb re-called the 5' RACE reads with MiXCR, one entry per CDR3 protein. The sample yields hundreds of thousands of distinct CDR3 sequences, about a sixth seen once. The sample was PBMCs or a T cell subset sorted from them (not recorded which). All receptors come from a man younger than 30 who had mild COVID-19 (a few samples of this study predate the infection). Cell type and time point are not known.

Only a few counts were recorded for this clonotype. The CDR3 DNA is TGTGCCAGCAGCCTCCCCGGGCCAGGGCAGGACGAGCAGTACTTC. This gives the protein CASSLPGPGQDEQYF. The rearrangement joins TRBV7-8 to TRBJ2-7; D may be TRBD1 (5 bases). Trimming cost V 5 bases and J 5 bases, with 19 bases left between them. This CDR3 is built from 15 residues. Germline V gene sequence: CDR1 SGHVS, CDR2 FQNEAQ.

This clonotype was counted a few times. The genes are TRBV6-5 and TRBJ2-3, with 12 positions matching TRBD2. This CDR3 is built from 17 residues. J was trimmed by 5 bases and V by 0 bases; bases with no gene match: 6. CDR1 and CDR2 from the germline V gene are MNHEY and SVGAGI. The CDR3 DNA reads TGTGCCAGCAGTTACTCGGCTAGCGGGGGGGCCGGAGATACGCAGTATTTT. Its protein is CASSYSASGGAGDTQYF.

This clonotype occurred a few times. The V call is TRBV7-3, the J call TRBJ2-1, with TRBD2 matching 16 bases. Per the germline V gene, CDR1 is SGHTA and CDR2 is FQGTGA. V was clipped by 5 bases and J by 14 bases; unmatched bases: 9. The CDR3 is made up of 15 amino acids. The CDR3 coding sequence is TGTGCCAGCAGCAATCAGGGACTAGCGGGGGGGCCAGAGTTCTTC. It specifies CASSNQGLAGGPEFF.

This clonotype has just a few counts. The CDR3 DNA sequence: TGTGCCAGCAGTTTACCCAGCGGGGGGTTCCCTTACAATGAGCAGTTCTTC. Translation gives CASSLPSGGFPYNEQFF. V gene TRBV27 combines with J gene TRBJ2-1; 9 bases agree with TRBD2. V gave up 2 bases and J gave up 4 bases; unmatched junction bases: 9. Germline CDR1 MNHEY, CDR2 SMNVEV (reference sequence). The CDR3 contains 17 residues.

The chain couples TRBV10-3 to TRBJ2-7, with D tentatively TRBD2 (5 bases). With 6 bases removed from V and 3 bases from J, the gap between germline ends came to 12 bases. Germline values: CDR1 ENHRY, CDR2 SYGVKD. The CDR3 is 13 amino acids. The CDR3, as DNA: TGTGCCATCAGGGACGGGGTCGACTACGAGCAGTACGTC. Protein: CAIRDGVDYEQYV.

This chain uses TRBV7-7 with TRBJ2-3; D unclear. The ends were cut back, 1 base at V and 1 base at J, with 9 bases in the middle. The germline CDR1 and CDR2 sequences are SSHAT and FNYEAQ (reference sequence). CDR3 length: 15 amino acids. The CDR3 here is CASSLEVAGTDTQYF. The CDR3 DNA follows: TGTGCCAGCAGCTTAGAGGTTGCGGGCACAGATACGCAGTATTTT.

The chain combines TRBV2 with TRBJ1-1; D ambiguous. Germline values: CDR1 SNHLY, CDR2 FYNNEI. The CDR3 totals 11 residues. The ends were cut back, 8 bases at V and 6 bases at J, with 10 bases in the middle. CDR3 in amino acids: CASGLRAEAFF. CDR3 nucleotide sequence: TGTGCCAGCGGTTTAAGAGCTGAAGCTTTCTTT.

This clonotype showed up just a few times. V and J are TRBV4-1 and TRBJ1-5; 8 positions agree with TRBD1. The CDR3 length is 15 residues. Germline V gives CDR1 MGHRA, CDR2 YSYEKL. The junction had 7 bases not matched to a gene; V was cut back by 5 bases and J by 4 bases. CDR3 amino acids: CASSEMGQDNQPQHF. CDR3 DNA: TGCGCCAGCAGCGAAATGGGACAGGATAATCAGCCCCAGCATTTT.